This record concerns one T cell receptor (beta chain) sequence. Its antigen remains unknown. Though nominally healthy at sampling, donors likely had unrecorded immune exposures. The entry originates in a study of cytomegalovirus exposure and HLA in healthy donors. The study's findings and limits: As a later analysis showed, a missense DCLRE1C variant was linked to trimming of TCR beta V- and J-genes.

In the PCR, 60 Vbeta and 13 Jbeta primers were used. Repertoires were generated with immunoSEQ multiplex PCR, while TCRdb's copy carries only in-frame clones and drops some. The sample has roughly 50,000 clones. The receptor was derived from a man in his forties in good health and CMV-seropositive. The specimen was PBMCs.

This CDR3 reads CAWSHPGTGGETQYF. The CDR3 DNA reads TGTGCCTGGAGCCACCCTGGGACAGGGGGGGAGACCCAGTACTTC. This sequence joins TRBV30 and TRBJ2-5, with TRBD1 identical over 11 bases. From germline, CDR1 is GTSNPN and CDR2 SVGIG (reference sequence). The CDR3 sequence is 15 residues long. V was pared by 3 bases and J by 5 bases, with 8 bases of the junction left unmatched.